These 21 T cell receptor beta chains were sequenced from one sample in a study of identifying expanded T cells in peripheral blood. Sequenced by immunoSEQ multiplex PCR; TCRdb stores in-frame clones only, minus some. The sample lists 100,000 or so clones, 80% to 90% seen once, with just over 5.5% in the top ten. Sequencing input: blood. The origin of the receptors is a person aged 18-70 years in good health.

The chain carries TRBV4-3 and TRBJ1-2; tentative D call: TRBD1 (6 bases). Germline assignment: CDR1 LGHNA and CDR2 YSLEER. There are 15 residues in the CDR3. V lost 0 bases and J lost 3, with 11 bases in between. The CDR3: CASSQERGRDYGYTF. CDR3 DNA: TGCGCCAGCAGCCAAGAGAGGGGGAGGGACTATGGCTACACCTTC.

The chain carries TRBV25-1 and TRBJ1-1, with D maybe TRBD1 (6 bases). The V gene's germline CDR1 is MGHDK and CDR2 SYGVNS. The CDR3 is made up of 14 amino acids. Trimming removed 5 bases from V and 1 base from J, with 11 bases in between. This chain's CDR3 is CASSTLGQNTEAFF. CDR3 sequence (DNA): TGTGCCAGCAGTACGCTGGGACAGAACACTGAAGCTTTCTTT.

This clone occurred once. J is TRBJ2-7 and V is TRBV25-1, with D unclear. The CDR3 contains 11 residues. Trimming left V 4 bases short and J 3 bases short, with 4 bases between. Germline loops: CDR1 MGHDK, CDR2 SYGVNS. The CDR3 region is CASSGYYEQYF. The CDR3 nucleotides read TGTGCCAGCAGTGGGTACTACGAGCAGTACTTC.

V and J are TRBV11-3 and TRBJ1-1, with 8 positions matching TRBD1. The CDR3 consists of 14 residues. Germline V gives CDR1 SGHNT, CDR2 YENEEA. V shed 5 bases, J shed 2 bases, and the junction held 4 bases outside the gene matches. CDR3 DNA: TGTGCCAGCAGCGGCGGACAGGGAAACACTGAAGCTTTCTTT. Translation: CASSGGQGNTEAFF. The full variable domain, with the rest looked up from reference TRBV11-3 and TRBJ1-1, is EAGVVQSPRYKIIEKKQPVAFWCNPISGHNTLYWYLQNLGQGPELLIRYENEEAVDDSQLPKDRFSAERLKGVDSTLKIQPAELGDSAVYLCASSGGQGNTEAFFGQGTRLTVV.

The V and J genes are TRBV5-1 and TRBJ2-3, with a tentative D call TRBD1 (6 bases). CDR1 and CDR2 from the germline V gene are SGHRS and YFSETQ. Between the trimmed V and J ends, which lost 1 base and 4 bases, there was a span of 7 bases. The CDR3 totals 13 residues. CDR3 protein: CASSLRTADTQYF. CDR3 nucleotides: TGCGCCAGCAGCTTGCGGACAGCAGATACGCAGTATTTT.

The J gene is TRBJ2-7, the V gene TRBV5-4; D gene uncertain. The CDR3 extends over 13 amino acids. V was clipped by 4 bases and J by 6 bases, with 14 bases between them. CDR1 is SGHNT, CDR2 YYREEE, per germline (reference sequence). The CDR3 DNA follows: TGTGCCAGCAGCCCCGCCAGCGTGCGCGAGCAGTACTTC. It translates to CASSPASVREQYF.

This chain uses TRBV11-3 with TRBJ1-1; D remains unclear. The CDR3 is 12 residues long. V dropped 5 bases and J dropped 4 bases, with 8 bases sitting between them. Germline CDR1 SGHNT, CDR2 YENEEA. The CDR3 sequence: CASSPRGTEAFF. CDR3 bases: TGTGCCAGCAGCCCCCGGGGCACTGAAGCTTTCTTT. The whole variable domain, remainder taken from reference TRBV11-3 and TRBJ1-1, is EAGVVQSPRYKIIEKKQPVAFWCNPISGHNTLYWYLQNLGQGPELLIRYENEEAVDDSQLPKDRFSAERLKGVDSTLKIQPAELGDSAVYLCASSPRGTEAFFGQGTRLTVV.

V is TRBV6-1 and J is TRBJ1-2; D is perhaps TRBD1 (6 bases). V was cut by 0 bases and J by 8 bases, with 13 bases left in between. Germline CDR1 MNHNS, CDR2 SASEGT. The CDR3 extends over 14 amino acids. CDR3 sequence reads: CASSEAGGARGYTF. The CDR3 region has the DNA TGTGCCAGCAGTGAAGCGGGGGGCGCAAGAGGCTACACCTTC.

The rearrangement uses TRBV13 and TRBJ1-1; no definite D call. V was clipped by 3 bases and J by 0 bases, with 8 bases between them. Germline V gene sequence: CDR1 PRHDT, CDR2 FYEKMQ (reference sequence). This CDR3 is 14 amino acids long. This chain's CDR3 is CASSFRSVNTEAFF. DNA of the CDR3: TGTGCCAGCAGCTTCCGGAGTGTGAACACTGAAGCTTTCTTT. Filled out from reference TRBV13 and TRBJ1-1, the complete variable domain reads AAGVIQSPRHLIKEKRETATLKCYPIPRHDTVYWYQQGPGQDPQFLISFYEKMQSDKGSIPDRFSAQQFSDYHSELNMSSLELGDSALYFCASSFRSVNTEAFFGQGTRLTVV.

This clone was counted only a few times. This chain uses TRBV4-1 with TRBJ1-2; D perhaps matches TRBD1 (6 bases). In germline, CDR1 is MGHRA, CDR2 YSYEKL. Trimming removed 3 bases from V and 1 base from J, with 15 bases in between. The CDR3 runs to 16 residues. CDR3 loop: CASSQDAGTLNYGYTF. In DNA form, the CDR3 reads TGCGCCAGCAGCCAGGACGCCGGGACACTTAACTATGGCTACACCTTC.

The rearrangement links TRBV15 to TRBJ2-2, with TRBD1 as a possible D gene (6 bases). The V gene's germline CDR1 is LNHNV and CDR2 YYDKDF (reference sequence). The germline V and J ends were trimmed by 0 bases and 7 bases, with 9 bases remaining between them. The CDR3 has 14 residues. CDR3 in DNA: TGTGCCACCAGCAGAGACACAGGGAACGGGGAGCTGTTTTTT. Amino acid sequence: CATSRDTGNGELFF.

The chain is built from TRBV4-1 and TRBJ2-5; D ambiguous. Trimming left V 3 bases short and J 1 base short, with 9 bases between. This CDR3 contains 14 residues. Per the germline V gene, CDR1 is MGHRA and CDR2 is YSYEKL. CDR3: CASSQWAIQETQYF. CDR3 bases: TGCGCCAGCAGCCAGTGGGCCATCCAAGAGACCCAGTACTTC.

In its sample, this clone was seen once. This chain connects TRBV7-3 to TRBJ1-2, with 9 bases fitting TRBD1. V shed 5 bases and J 7 bases; nucleotides not matched to a gene: 11. CDR1 is SGHTA and CDR2 is FQGTGA in the germline V gene. The CDR3 runs to 15 residues. CDR3 residues: CASSPSGQGVGGYTF. In DNA form, the CDR3 reads TGTGCCAGCAGCCCTTCGGGACAGGGTGTGGGTGGCTACACCTTC.

CDR3 coding DNA: TGTGCCAGTAACGACAGGGGTGGAACAGATACGCAGTATTTT. This encodes CASNDRGGTDTQYF. V gene TRBV19 combines with J gene TRBJ2-3; the match to TRBD1 covers 8 bases. Germline loops: CDR1 LNHDA, CDR2 SQIVND (reference sequence). Trimming took 7 bases from V and 3 from J; bases not matched to a gene: 6. This CDR3 has 14 residues.

This chain uses TRBV11-3 with TRBJ1-2; 7 bases align to TRBD1. The germline V gene has CDR1 SGHNT and CDR2 YENEEA. The CDR3 covers 14 residues. The V and J ends lost 8 bases and 2 bases, in that order; junction bases with no gene match: 8. This CDR3 is CASRDSLKNYGYTF. The CDR3 DNA is TGTGCCAGCCGGGACAGCCTCAAAAACTATGGCTACACCTTC.

The gene calls are TRBV7-9 and TRBJ2-7; possibly TRBD1 for D (6 bases). Germline V lookup: CDR1 SEHNR, CDR2 FQNEAQ (reference sequence). V was cut by 1 base and J by 6 bases, with 16 bases left in between. This CDR3 comprises 15 residues. CDR3 sequence: CASSLGGQGSAEQYF. DNA of the CDR3: TGTGCCAGCAGCTTAGGAGGGCAGGGGTCGGCCGAGCAGTACTTC.

The chain is built from TRBV30 and TRBJ1-2; 7 bases agree with TRBD1. Losses at the gene ends were 5 bases for V and 4 bases for J; bases not matched to a gene: 22. The germline gives CDR1 GTSNPN, CDR2 SVGIG (reference sequence). This CDR3 contains 18 residues. CDR3 DNA sequence: TGTGCCTGGGTTTTTTCCGGGACAGCAACCCCCAGGAGCTATGGCTACACCTTC. Its translation is CAWVFSGTATPRSYGYTF.

The J gene is TRBJ1-2, the V gene TRBV6-5; 7 bases match TRBD1. Germline V gene sequence: CDR1 MNHEY, CDR2 SVGAGI. The junction had 10 bases not matched to a gene; V was cut back by 8 bases and J by 4 bases. The length of the CDR3 is 14 residues. DNA of the CDR3: TGTGCCAGCCGTAGACAGGGTAGGGGCTATGGCTACACCTTC. Translating gives CASRRQGRGYGYTF.

The CDR3 coding sequence is TGTGCCAGCAGCTCCTCGGGACTAGCGGGAGTAACGAACACCGGGGAGCTGTTTTTT. It translates to CASSSSGLAGVTNTGELFF. V gene TRBV7-6 combines with J gene TRBJ2-2; 14 nucleotides align to TRBD2. After removal of 4 bases from V and 0 bases from J, the junction contained 7 bases not matched to a gene. Germline V gene data show CDR1 as SGHVS and CDR2 as FNYEAQ. This CDR3 region has 19 residues.

The chain joins TRBV7-3 to TRBJ1-1, with 9 bases fitting TRBD1. The CDR3 runs to 15 residues. CDR1 is SGHTA, CDR2 FQGTGA, per germline. J was trimmed by 5 bases and V by 0 bases; bases with no gene match: 4. The CDR3 DNA reads as TGTGCCAGCAGCTTAACGGGACAGGGTCGTACTGAAGCTTTCTTT. The encoded protein is CASSLTGQGRTEAFF.

The CDR3 protein is CASSPSSVNTEAFF. The DNA of the CDR3 is TGTGCCAGCAGCCCCAGTTCGGTGAACACTGAAGCTTTCTTT. This chain connects TRBV7-9 to TRBJ1-1; unclear D gene. Per the germline V gene, CDR1 is SEHNR and CDR2 is FQNEAQ (reference sequence). The germline V and J ends were trimmed by 5 bases and 0 bases, with 10 bases remaining between them. The length of the CDR3 is 14 residues.